This T cell receptor beta chain was captured in a study of T cell changes during pregnancy in multiple sclerosis. Data came from immunoSEQ multiplex PCR; TCRdb stores just in-frame clones and leaves some out. Of 70,000 to 85,000 clones in the sample, about 90% were seen once. The trim removed 9 bases at V and 3 bases at J, leaving 4 bases unmatched. CDR3 length: 13 amino acids. Germline CDR1 and CDR2: LNHDA and SQIVND (reference sequence). The input for sequencing was peripheral blood, taken before pregnancy. This sequence joins TRBV19 and TRBJ1-5; TRBD1 matches 8 bases. This TCR was sampled from a female donor with multiple sclerosis, enrolled in a pregnancy study. The CDR3: CASPTGDNQPQHF. The CDR3 nucleotides read TGTGCCAGCCCGACAGGGGACAATCAGCCCCAGCATTTT.